Following are 10 T cell receptor beta chains from one sample sequenced in a study of chemoradiotherapy in HPV16-positive cancers. Sequencing was performed with immunoSEQ multiplex PCR; in TCRdb, only in-frame clones are kept and a portion is missing. The table shows roughly 3,200 clones, with around 83% occurring only once. The sample was tumor tissue, taken from a patient who underwent chemoradiotherapy. The source is a human donor with HPV-associated anogenital cancer.

A few counts support this clone. The chain recombines TRBV30 with TRBJ2-7, with 7 bases matching TRBD2. V was clipped by 4 bases and J by 3 bases; unmatched bases: 6. CDR1 is GTSNPN, CDR2 SVGIG, per germline (reference sequence). CDR3 length equals 13 residues. CDR3 bases: TGTGCCTGGATAGGTAGCGGGCACTACGAGCAGTACTTC. Encoded protein: CAWIGSGHYEQYF.

V is TRBV9 and J is TRBJ2-2, with unresolved D. Germline V CDR1 and CDR2: SGDLS, YYNGEE. The V gene lost 4 bases and the J gene lost 4 bases, with 5 bases spanning the gap. CDR3 length equals 12 residues. The CDR3 DNA reads TGTGCCAGCAGCTCCTCCACCGGGGAGCTGTTTTTT. It codes for CASSSSTGELFF.

This chain's CDR3 is CASSRDSYYTEAFF. DNA for the CDR3: TGTGCCAGCAGCCGCGACAGTTATTACACTGAAGCTTTCTTT. The chain is built from TRBV13 and TRBJ1-1, with D possibly TRBD1 on 5 matching bases. The CDR3 is made up of 14 amino acids. Per the germline V gene, CDR1 is PRHDT and CDR2 is FYEKMQ (reference sequence). V lost 5 bases to trimming and J lost 3 bases, with 13 bases between them.

The J gene is TRBJ1-5, the V gene TRBV19; D perhaps matches TRBD1 (5 bases). The germline V gene encodes CDR1 LNHDA and CDR2 SQIVND (reference sequence). V lost 3 bases, J lost 0 bases, and 9 bases lay in between. The CDR3 is 15 amino acids. The CDR3 spells CASSIEGYSNQPQHF. The CDR3, as DNA: TGTGCCAGTAGTATTGAGGGGTATAGCAATCAGCCCCAGCATTTT.

In this sample, this clone turned up once. J is TRBJ1-2 and V is TRBV4-1; unclear D gene. Between the trimmed V and J ends, which lost 1 base and 8 bases, there was a span of 14 bases. Germline-derived CDR1 and CDR2 are MGHRA and YSYEKL. The CDR3 length is 14 residues. For the CDR3, the DNA is TGCGCCAGCAGCCAAGGATCCGGGAGTAGCGGCTACACCTTC. Translating it yields CASSQGSGSSGYTF.

This clone was found once. V and J are TRBV14 and TRBJ1-1; no clear D. CDR1 and CDR2 from the germline V gene are SGHDN and FVKESK. With 4 bases removed from V and 3 bases from J, the gap between germline ends came to 9 bases. The CDR3 is 13 amino acids. CDR3 region: CASSPYGHTEAFF. In DNA, the CDR3 is TGTGCCAGCAGCCCCTATGGACACACTGAAGCTTTCTTT.

The rearrangement joins TRBV28 to TRBJ2-7; perhaps TRBD1 as D (5 bases). Germline CDR1 MDHEN, CDR2 SYDVKM. V lost 8 bases to trimming and J lost 5 bases, with 16 bases between them. The CDR3 has 13 residues. The CDR3 DNA follows: TGTGCCAGCGACCAGGGTAATATCCACGAGCAGTACTTC. It encodes CASDQGNIHEQYF.

CDR3 loop: CASSPSGGGVPIYF. CDR3 DNA sequence: TGTGCCAGCAGTCCCTCGGGGGGAGGGGTGCCCATATATTTT. The J gene is TRBJ1-3, the V gene TRBV27, with D perhaps matching TRBD1 (5 bases). This CDR3 has 14 residues. The germline gives CDR1 MNHEY, CDR2 SMNVEV (reference sequence). The ends were cut back, 5 bases at V and 11 bases at J, with 19 bases in the middle.

The chain couples TRBV11-2 to TRBJ1-6, with D unclear. The CDR3 has 13 amino acids. V was shortened by 4 bases and J by 9 bases, with 10 bases between the two germline ends. Germline assignment: CDR1 SGHAT and CDR2 FQNNGV. The CDR3 DNA is TGTGCCAGCAGCTCGAAGATTACTTCACCCCTCCACTTT. It translates to CASSSKITSPLHF.

The chain carries TRBV11-2 and TRBJ1-2; 10 nucleotides line up with TRBD1. The CDR3 spans 17 residues. The junction had 6 bases not matched to a gene; V was cut back by 0 bases and J by 2 bases. Germline-derived CDR1 and CDR2 are SGHAT and FQNNGV. The CDR3 spells CASSLDQTGGKNYGYTF. The DNA for the CDR3 is TGTGCCAGCAGCTTAGATCAGACAGGGGGCAAGAACTATGGCTACACCTTC.